This entry concerns a single T cell receptor beta chain. What it binds is unknown. Construction of the TCRbeta library involved unique molecular identifiers. MiXCR was run by TCRdb on the PCR reads, yielding one entry per CDR3 protein. The sample shows 100,000 to 150,000 distinct CDR3 sequences, 23% of them seen only once. The source of the sample is a study of T-cell reconstitution after alpha-beta-depleted transplantation in children. The study's findings and limits: One year after transplant, T-cell counts and diversity came mostly from newly produced T cells. Surviving thymic progenitors and recipient T cells were the source of high TCRbeta diversity at day 60 in some patients.

This CDR3 comprises 18 residues. Trimming cost V 3 bases and J 4 bases; bases outside gene matches: 11. Germline CDR1 SGHRS, CDR2 YFSETQ. The genes are TRBV5-1 and TRBJ2-1, with TRBD1 matching 12 bases. The clonotype comes from a male patient between 2 and 10 years old who had a stem cell transplant for chronic granulomatous disease, so the T cells may come from the graft donor. The source was PBMCs, mostly from graft donor cells, collected 180 days after TCRalphabeta/CD19-depleted stem cell transplant. The CDR3 reads CASSWDRGHQTIYNEQFF. DNA of the CDR3: TGCGCCAGCAGCTGGGACAGGGGGCACCAGACGATATACAATGAGCAGTTCTTC.